Below are 8 T cell receptor beta chains sequenced from a single sample in a study of OX40 agonist ivuxolimab in advanced cancers. Clones were sequenced by immunoSEQ multiplex PCR, and TCRdb holds only the in-frame ones, with some missing. Of tens of thousands of clones in the sample, 75% to 95% were seen once. The sample was CD4+ or CD8+ T cells sorted from blood, taken in a trial of the OX40 agonist ivuxolimab. The receptors come from an adult with an advanced solid tumor such as melanoma, head and neck, liver or kidney cancer.

The chain recombines TRBV29-1 with TRBJ2-3; D may correspond to TRBD1 or TRBD2 (5 bases each). The CDR3 is made up of 12 amino acids. CDR1 and CDR2 from the germline V gene are SQVTM and ANQGSEA. With 7 bases removed from V and 8 bases from J, the gap between germline ends came to 16 bases. CDR3 protein: CSAPSGPGTQYF. CDR3 sequence (DNA): TGCAGCGCCCCCTCGGGACCCGGTACGCAGTATTTT.

The rearrangement uses TRBV6-6 and TRBJ2-2, with 8 positions matching TRBD2. The CDR3 has 15 residues. Losses at the gene ends were 1 base for V and 7 bases for J; bases not matched to a gene: 5. Germline V gene data show CDR1 as MNHNY and CDR2 as SVGAGI (reference sequence). This chain's CDR3 is CASSYLREVNGELFF. DNA of the CDR3: TGTGCCAGCAGTTACTTGCGGGAGGTTAACGGGGAGCTGTTTTTT.

V is TRBV5-1 and J is TRBJ2-7, with D possibly called TRBD1 or TRBD2 (5 bases each). Germline values: CDR1 SGHRS, CDR2 YFSETQ. The CDR3 totals 13 residues. The germline V and J ends were trimmed by 0 bases and 6 bases, with 10 bases remaining between them. The CDR3 here is CASSLARGSEQYF. Here the CDR3 DNA reads TGCGCCAGCAGCTTGGCGAGGGGTAGCGAGCAGTACTTC.

The rearrangement joins TRBV7-6 to TRBJ2-7, with unresolved D. The CDR3 is made up of 16 amino acids. The germline gives CDR1 SGHVS, CDR2 FNYEAQ. V shed 1 base and J shed 6 bases, with 19 bases lying between them. The CDR3: CASSLGPDGTWAEQYF. CDR3 DNA sequence: TGTGCCAGCAGCTTAGGACCAGACGGTACCTGGGCCGAGCAGTACTTC.

In this sample, this clone turned up once. The rearrangement uses TRBV5-1 and TRBJ2-5; no clear D gene. V lost 5 bases to trimming and J lost 4 bases, with 12 bases between them. Germline values: CDR1 SGHRS, CDR2 YFSETQ. This CDR3 is built from 13 residues. The CDR3 sequence is CASRFVLGETQYF. In nucleotides, the CDR3 is TGCGCCAGCAGGTTCGTCTTAGGAGAGACCCAGTACTTC.

This clone was found once. J is TRBJ2-3 and V is TRBV6-5, with TRBD2 matching 13 bases. Trimming took 6 bases from V and 4 from J; bases not matched to a gene: 4. CDR1 and CDR2 (germline): MNHEY, SVGAGI. The CDR3 loop spans 15 amino acids. CDR3: CASRWTSGSADTQYF. In nucleotides, the CDR3 is TGTGCCAGCAGATGGACTAGCGGGAGTGCAGATACGCAGTATTTT.

A word on this clone: The junction departs from the called germline gene at one end, perhaps through a read error. The chain combines TRBV7-7 with TRBJ2-1; the D gene is possibly TRBD1 (5 bases). The CDR3 spans 13 residues. Germline V lookup: CDR1 SSHAT, CDR2 FNYEAQ (reference sequence). The CDR3 nucleotides are TGTGCTAGCAGCTCCTACTGGGGCCATGAGCAGTTCTTC. Protein sequence: CASSSYWGHEQFF.

The chain has TRBV9 and TRBJ2-2, with 10 bases identical to TRBD1. The CDR3 runs to 14 residues. Unmatched junction bases numbered 1, after V lost 3 bases and J lost 5 bases. Per the germline V gene, CDR1 is SGDLS and CDR2 is YYNGEE. CDR3 region: CASSGTGGTGELFF. The CDR3 coding sequence is TGTGCCAGCAGCGGGACAGGGGGGACCGGGGAGCTGTTTTTT.